The 18 T cell receptor beta chains reported below all come from one sample, sequenced in a study of early T cells in non-severe SARS-CoV-2 infection. TCRdb re-called the 5' RACE reads through MiXCR, storing one row per CDR3 protein. The sample has just under 65,000 distinct CDR3 sequences; 10% to 15% are singletons. The sample consisted of whole blood. The receptors come from an adult who was a healthcare worker with PCR-confirmed SARS-CoV-2 infection or an uninfected control (not recorded which).

This clonotype has more than one count but fewer than ten. This sequence joins TRBV27 and TRBJ2-7; the match to TRBD1 covers 7 bases. The J segment lost 4 bases and the V segment lost 10 bases, leaving 10 bases of the junction unmatched. The germline V gene has CDR1 MNHEY and CDR2 SMNVEV (reference sequence). This CDR3 is built from 13 residues. CDR3: CATGQEAPYEQYF. The CDR3 nucleotides are TGTGCCACCGGACAGGAGGCCCCTTACGAGCAGTACTTC.

The V call is TRBV24-1, the J call TRBJ2-7; D not resolved. V lost 8 bases to trimming and J lost 3 bases, with 13 bases between them. The germline CDR1 and CDR2 sequences are KGHDR and SFDVKD. CDR3 size: 13 residues. The chain's CDR3 is CATMDVSVYEQYF. The CDR3 DNA sequence: TGTGCCACCATGGACGTGTCCGTCTACGAGCAGTACTTC.

There are a few counts of this clonotype. This chain connects TRBV2 to TRBJ2-5, with 9 nucleotides matching TRBD2. V dropped 5 bases and J dropped 14; count of bases not matched to a gene: 9. Germline CDR1 is SNHLY and CDR2 is FYNNEI. This CDR3 region has 12 residues. DNA for the CDR3: TGTGCCAGCAGTCCTAGCGGGGCGTCTAATTACTTC. It encodes CASSPSGASNYF.

The V and J genes are TRBV5-1 and TRBJ2-3; 8 nucleotides agree with TRBD1. Unmatched junction bases numbered 2, after V lost 1 base and J lost 4 bases. CDR1 SGHRS and CDR2 YFSETQ come from the germline V gene. The CDR3 extends over 14 amino acids. CDR3 nucleotide sequence: TGCGCCAGCAGCTTGAGGACAGGGCCAGATACGCAGTATTTT. Its protein product is CASSLRTGPDTQYF.

This clonotype was seen only a few times. This rearrangement joins TRBV7-2 to TRBJ2-2; D could derive from TRBD1 or TRBD2 (5 bases each). The ends were cut back, 1 base at V and 0 bases at J, with 12 bases in the middle. The CDR3 is 17 amino acids. CDR1 SGHTA and CDR2 FQGNSA come from the germline V gene. The CDR3 region is CASSLVAGTANTGELFF. The CDR3 DNA reads as TGTGCCAGCAGCTTAGTTGCAGGGACGGCGAACACCGGGGAGCTGTTTTTT.

This chain connects TRBV6-6 to TRBJ2-4; D unclear. The CDR3 is made up of 15 amino acids. V shed 2 bases and J shed 0 bases, with 8 bases lying between them. In germline, CDR1 is MNHNY, CDR2 SVGAGI (reference sequence). CDR3 bases: TGTGCCAGCAGTTACGGGCAGCTAGCCAAAAACATTCAGTACTTC. Residues: CASSYGQLAKNIQYF.

This clonotype appeared many times. The chain combines TRBV11-2 with TRBJ2-4; D perhaps matches TRBD2 (6 bases). Trimming removed 4 bases from V and 9 bases from J, with 25 bases in between. Looked up from germline, CDR1 is SGHAT and CDR2 is FQNNGV. This CDR3 region has 17 residues. The CDR3, as DNA: TGTGCCAGCAGCTCGGCCCCACGGGGGAAAATGGGCAGCATTCAGTACTTC. As protein: CASSSAPRGKMGSIQYF.

The V call is TRBV6-5, the J call TRBJ1-1; 9 nucleotides agree with TRBD1. CDR1 is MNHEY and CDR2 is SVGAGI in the germline V gene. After removal of 6 bases from V and 0 bases from J, the junction contained 8 bases not matched to a gene. The length of the CDR3 is 16 residues. DNA of the CDR3: TGTGCCAGCAGGGACAGGGGACAAAGAATGAACACTGAAGCTTTCTTT. It encodes CASRDRGQRMNTEAFF.

Only a few counts were recorded for this clonotype. The chain combines TRBV5-4 with TRBJ2-7; tentatively, D is TRBD2 (7 bases). This CDR3 comprises 13 residues. V lost 5 bases and J 6 bases, leaving 15 bases between the germline ends. The germline V gene has CDR1 SGHNT and CDR2 YYREEE (reference sequence). CDR3 region: CASSIDGGREQYF. CDR3 DNA: TGTGCCAGCAGTATTGACGGGGGGCGCGAGCAGTACTTC.

The V and J genes are TRBV5-1 and TRBJ2-2; maybe TRBD2 (5 bases). The CDR3 contains 14 residues. Trimming pared 5 bases from V and 4 bases from J, leaving 12 bases between. The germline CDR1 and CDR2 sequences are SGHRS and YFSETQ. CDR3 in amino acids: CASRRADPTGELFF. The CDR3 DNA reads as TGCGCCAGCAGGAGGGCAGACCCCACCGGGGAGCTGTTTTTT.

There are a few counts of this clonotype. The CDR3 protein is CATYRDKAYEQYF. The CDR3 DNA reads TGTGCCACTTACCGGGACAAAGCCTACGAGCAGTACTTC. The J gene is TRBJ2-7, the V gene TRBV21-1; no DNA check was done on the table's D call, TRBD1. TRBV21-1 constitutes a pseudogene. CDR3 length equals 13 residues.

This clonotype was observed a handful of times. This sequence joins TRBV6-1 and TRBJ2-1, with 7 bases fitting TRBD1. The CDR3 totals 15 residues. V shed 3 bases, J shed 10 bases, and the junction held 12 bases outside the gene matches. Per the germline V gene, CDR1 is MNHNS and CDR2 is SASEGT. This chain's CDR3 is CASSDGTDFSGEQFF. Written as DNA, the CDR3 is TGTGCCAGCAGTGACGGGACAGATTTTTCAGGGGAGCAGTTCTTC.

V gene TRBV28 combines with J gene TRBJ2-1; D gene uncertain. Looked up from germline, CDR1 is MDHEN and CDR2 is SYDVKM. The CDR3 runs to 11 residues. V was trimmed by 5 bases and J by 6 bases, leaving 5 bases between them. This chain's CDR3 is CASSDINEQFF. The CDR3 region has the DNA TGTGCCAGCAGTGACATCAATGAGCAGTTCTTC.

This clonotype has only a few counts. V gene TRBV7-9 combines with J gene TRBJ2-2; 10 bases match TRBD2. Trimming took 3 bases from V and 4 from J; bases not matched to a gene: 5. From germline, CDR1 is SEHNR and CDR2 FQNEAQ (reference sequence). The CDR3 runs to 16 residues. DNA of the CDR3: TGTGCCAGCAGCTTTGACCGGACTAGCGGCACCGGGGAGCTGTTTTTT. Its protein is CASSFDRTSGTGELFF.

This clonotype has only a few counts. The chain combines TRBV11-2 with TRBJ2-5; TRBD2 matches at 9 bases. This CDR3 comprises 15 residues. CDR1 and CDR2 from the germline V gene are SGHAT and FQNNGV. The ends lost 5 bases at V and 1 base at J; junction bases unmatched: 5. The CDR3, as DNA: TGTGCCAGCAGCCCAGGGGGACTAGCCCAAGAGACCCAGTACTTC. The encoded protein is CASSPGGLAQETQYF.

In this sample, this clonotype turned up a few times. This rearrangement joins TRBV19 to TRBJ1-2; no firm D call. This CDR3 region has 16 residues. Trimming took off 5 bases at V and 2 bases at J, with 18 bases between the two ends. From germline, CDR1 is LNHDA and CDR2 SQIVND (reference sequence). The CDR3 here is CASSPARARMNYGYTF. CDR3 DNA: TGTGCCAGTAGTCCAGCGAGGGCCAGAATGAACTATGGCTACACCTTC.

This clonotype has at least ten counts. This sequence joins TRBV11-2 and TRBJ1-3; possibly TRBD1 for D (6 bases). The germline gives CDR1 SGHAT, CDR2 FQNNGV. V lost 5 bases to trimming and J lost 0 bases, with 11 bases between them. The CDR3 is 15 amino acids. DNA of the CDR3: TGTGCCAGCAGCCTGGACAGTCCCTCTGGAAACACCATATATTTT. Translating gives CASSLDSPSGNTIYF. Filled out from reference TRBV11-2 and TRBJ1-3, the complete variable domain reads EAGVAQSPRYKIIEKRQSVAFWCNPISGHATLYWYQQILGQGPKLLIQFQNNGVVDDSQLPKDRFSAERLKGVDSTLKIQPAKLEDSAVYLCASSLDSPSGNTIYFGEGSWLTVV.

This clonotype showed up just a few times. The chain has TRBV7-9 and TRBJ1-2; weak D call: TRBD1 (5 bases). The CDR3 spans 15 residues. The V end lost 8 bases, the J end lost 4 bases, and 20 bases lay between the germline ends. Germline CDR1 reads SEHNR; CDR2 reads FQNEAQ (reference sequence). The CDR3 spells CASLFGGDRSYGYTF. DNA of the CDR3: TGTGCCAGCCTTTTTGGGGGTGACAGAAGCTATGGCTACACCTTC. Variable domain in full (rest from reference TRBV7-9 and TRBJ1-2): DTGVSQNPRHKITKRGQNVTFRCDPISEHNRLYWYRQTLGQGPEFLTYFQNEAQLEKSRLLSDRFSAERPKGSFSTLEIQRTEQGDSAMYLCASLFGGDRSYGYTFGSGTRLTVV.